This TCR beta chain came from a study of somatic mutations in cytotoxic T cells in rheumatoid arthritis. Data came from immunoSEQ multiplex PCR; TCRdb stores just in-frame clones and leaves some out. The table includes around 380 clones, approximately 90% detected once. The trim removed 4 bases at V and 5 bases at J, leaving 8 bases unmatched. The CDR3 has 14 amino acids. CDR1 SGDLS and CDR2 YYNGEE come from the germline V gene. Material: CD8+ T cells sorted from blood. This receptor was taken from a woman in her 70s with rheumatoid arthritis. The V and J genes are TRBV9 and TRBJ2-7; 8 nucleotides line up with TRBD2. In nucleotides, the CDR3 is TGTGCCAGCAGCCCGGGGACTAGGCTCCACGAGCAGTACTTC. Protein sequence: CASSPGTRLHEQYF.